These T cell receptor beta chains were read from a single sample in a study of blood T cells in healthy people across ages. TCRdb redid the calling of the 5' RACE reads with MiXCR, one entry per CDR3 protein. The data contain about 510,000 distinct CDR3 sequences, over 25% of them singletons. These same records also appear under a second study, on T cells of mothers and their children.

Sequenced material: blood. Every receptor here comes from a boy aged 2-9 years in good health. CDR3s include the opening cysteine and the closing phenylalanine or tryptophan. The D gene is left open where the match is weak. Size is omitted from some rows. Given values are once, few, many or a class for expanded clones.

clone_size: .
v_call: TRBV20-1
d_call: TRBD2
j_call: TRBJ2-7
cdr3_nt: TGCAGTGCTAGACTAGCGGCCTCTCCCTACGAGCAGTACTTC
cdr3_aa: CSARLAASPYEQYF

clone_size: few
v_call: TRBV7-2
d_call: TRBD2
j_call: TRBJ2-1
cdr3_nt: TGTGCCAGCAGCAGAATAGCGGGTGGCTCCTACAATGAGCAGTTCTTC
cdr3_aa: CASSRIAGGSYNEQFF

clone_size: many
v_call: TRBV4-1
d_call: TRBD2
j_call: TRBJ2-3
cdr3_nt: TGCGCCAGCAGCCAAGATCCGTTTGCGGGGGGGCCGGTCACAGATACGCAGTATTTT
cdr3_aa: CASSQDPFAGGPVTDTQYF

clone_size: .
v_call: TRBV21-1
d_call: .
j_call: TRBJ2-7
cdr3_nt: TGTGCCAGCAGCAAAGTTTCTAGCGGGAGTCACGAGCAGTACTTC
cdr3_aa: CASSKVSSGSHEQYF

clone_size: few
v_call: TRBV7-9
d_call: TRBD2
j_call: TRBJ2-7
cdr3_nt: TGTGCCAGCAGCTTAACGGGACTATACCACGAGCAGTACTTC
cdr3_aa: CASSLTGLYHEQYF

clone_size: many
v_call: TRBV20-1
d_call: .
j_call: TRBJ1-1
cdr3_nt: TGCAGTGCTAGAGATCAGGGCAACACTGAAGCTTTCTTT
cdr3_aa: CSARDQGNTEAFF

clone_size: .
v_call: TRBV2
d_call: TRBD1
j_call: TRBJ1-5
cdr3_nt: TGTGCCAGCAGGTTCGACAGGGGGCGAGAGCATTTT
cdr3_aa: CASRFDRGREHF

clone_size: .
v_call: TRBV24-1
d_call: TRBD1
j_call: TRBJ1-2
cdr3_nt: TGTGCCACGTCGCAGGGGGGATATGGCTACACCTTC
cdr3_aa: CATSQGGYGYTF

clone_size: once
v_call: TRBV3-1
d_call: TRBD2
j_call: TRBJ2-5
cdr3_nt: TGTGCCAGCAGCCAAGAACGGCTAGCGGGAGTTCTCCAAGAGACCCAGTACTTC
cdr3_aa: CASSQERLAGVLQETQYF

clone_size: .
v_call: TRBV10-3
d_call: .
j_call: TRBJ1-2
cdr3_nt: TGTGCCATCAGTGAAGTGGTCAGGAACTATGGCTACACCTTC
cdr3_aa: CAISEVVRNYGYTF

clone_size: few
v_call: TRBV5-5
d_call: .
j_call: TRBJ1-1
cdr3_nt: TGTGCCAGCAGCCCAGTCGGGGGGGTTTTCACTGAAGCTTTCTTT
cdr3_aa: CASSPVGGVFTEAFF

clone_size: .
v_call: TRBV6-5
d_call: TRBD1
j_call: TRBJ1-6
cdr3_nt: TGTGCCAGCAGGGACAGGGGGACTTCACCCCTCCACTTT
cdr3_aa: CASRDRGTSPLHF

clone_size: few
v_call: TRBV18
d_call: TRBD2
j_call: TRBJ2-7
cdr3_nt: TGTGCCAGCTCACAAAGCGGGAGGGCCTCTCACGAGCAGTACTTC
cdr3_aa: CASSQSGRASHEQYF

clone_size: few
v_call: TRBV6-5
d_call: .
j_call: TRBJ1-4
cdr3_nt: TGTGCCAGCAAAAGGGGTGAAAAACTGTTTTTT
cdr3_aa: CASKRGEKLFF

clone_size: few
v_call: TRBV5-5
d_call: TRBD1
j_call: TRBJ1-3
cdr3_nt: TGTGCCAGCAGCTTGGACAGGGGGCCTGGAAACACCATATATTTT
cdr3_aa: CASSLDRGPGNTIYF

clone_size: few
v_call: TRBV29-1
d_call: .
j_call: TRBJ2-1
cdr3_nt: TGCAGCGTTGCTGGGCCCGACAATGAGCAGTTCTTC
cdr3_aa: CSVAGPDNEQFF

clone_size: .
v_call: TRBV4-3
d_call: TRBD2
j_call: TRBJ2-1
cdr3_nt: TGCGCCAGCAGCCCGGGACTAGCGGGACCCAATGAGCAGTTCTTC
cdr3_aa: CASSPGLAGPNEQFF

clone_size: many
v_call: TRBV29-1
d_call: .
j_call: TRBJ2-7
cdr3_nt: TGCAGCGTGCCTCAGGGGGGCCCATCCTACGAGCAGTACTTC
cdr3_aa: CSVPQGGPSYEQYF

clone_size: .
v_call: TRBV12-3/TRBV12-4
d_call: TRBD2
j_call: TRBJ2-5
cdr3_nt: TGTGCCAGCAGTCTCCGTCCGGGACTAGCACCCGAGACCCAGTACTTC
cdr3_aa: CASSLRPGLAPETQYF

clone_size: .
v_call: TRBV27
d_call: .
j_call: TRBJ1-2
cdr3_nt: TGTGCCAGCAGTTTATCCTCCGGGACGGGGACGATCCTCAATGGCTACACCTTC
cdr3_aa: CASSLSSGTGTILNGYTF

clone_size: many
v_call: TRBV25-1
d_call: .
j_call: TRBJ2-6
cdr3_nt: TGTGCCAGCAGTGATCGGGTCTCTGGGGCCAACGTCCTGACTTTC
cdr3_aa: CASSDRVSGANVLTF

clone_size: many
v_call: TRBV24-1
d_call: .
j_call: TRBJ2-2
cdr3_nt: TGTGCCACCAGTGACCAAGGAGCCGACACCGGGGAGCTGTTTTTT
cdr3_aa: CATSDQGADTGELFF